Given below is one TCR beta chain in context. Antigen unknown. V lost 1 base to trimming and J lost 3 bases; unmatched junction nucleotides: 7. CDR1 and CDR2 (germline): DFQATT, SNEGSKA (reference sequence). CDR3 length: 16 amino acids. Thyroid ultrasound, orbital computed tomography, clinical symptoms, and serum thyroxine and TRAb underpinned diagnoses. The data derive from a study of T cells in Graves' hyperthyroidism and ophthalmopathy. TCR beta CDR3 regions were amplified from RNA. HTBI primers were employed in a first-round RT-PCR of the TCR CDR3. TCRdb recomputed calls from the multiplex PCR reads with MiXCR, one row per CDR3 protein. The sample holds around 500,000 distinct CDR3 sequences, less than 15% seen once. Study-wide findings and caveats: By a 13 V-J model, ophthalmopathy was set apart from stable hyperthyroidism.

Sequenced input: blood. This receptor was identified in a woman in her thirties or forties with Graves' hyperthyroidism. The chain combines TRBV20-1 with TRBJ1-4; 8 bases match TRBD1. This CDR3 is CSARAPGGAPNEKLFF. The CDR3 DNA sequence: TGCAGTGCTAGAGCCCCAGGGGGCGCACCTAATGAAAAACTGTTTTTT.